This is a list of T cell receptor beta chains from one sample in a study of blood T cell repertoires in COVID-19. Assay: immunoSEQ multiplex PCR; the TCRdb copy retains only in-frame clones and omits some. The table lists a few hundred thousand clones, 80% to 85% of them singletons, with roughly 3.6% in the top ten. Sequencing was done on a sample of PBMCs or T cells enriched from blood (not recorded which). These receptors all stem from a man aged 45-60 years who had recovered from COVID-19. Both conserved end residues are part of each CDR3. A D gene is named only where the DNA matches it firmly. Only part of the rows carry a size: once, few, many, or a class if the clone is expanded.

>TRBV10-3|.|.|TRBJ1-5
TGTGCCATCAGTAGGGAGCCGAGTCAGCCCCAGCATTTT
CAISREPSQPQHF
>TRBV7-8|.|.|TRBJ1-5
TGTGCCAGCAGCTTAGAGGGGTCGATATTGGGCCCTAATCAGCCCCAGCATTTT
CASSLEGSILGPNQPQHF
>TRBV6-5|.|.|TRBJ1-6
TGTGCCAGCAAAGGAGCGGGAATGGGTTATTCACCCCTCCACTTT
CASKGAGMGYSPLHF
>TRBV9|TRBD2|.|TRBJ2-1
TGTGCCAGCAGCCTAGCGGGGGGGCGAAATGAGCAGTTCTTC
CASSLAGGRNEQFF
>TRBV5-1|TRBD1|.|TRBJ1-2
TGCGCCAGCAGCGTAAGACAGGGTCGCGACTATGGCTACACCTTC
CASSVRQGRDYGYTF
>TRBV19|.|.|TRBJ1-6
TGTGCCAGTAGCCTTCCGACAGAATGGGTGGATAATTCACCCCTCCACTTT
CASSLPTEWVDNSPLHF
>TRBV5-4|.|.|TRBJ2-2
TGTGCCAGCAGCTTGGTGGAGGGGACCGGGGAGCTGTTTTTT
CASSLVEGTGELFF
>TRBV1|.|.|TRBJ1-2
TGCACCAGCAGCCAAGGTTTGTCAGGGAGGTTGGGCTACACCTTC
CTSSQGLSGRLGYTF
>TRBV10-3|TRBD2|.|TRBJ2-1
TGTGCCATCAGTGAGTCGAAGGCTAGCGGGAGCTCCTACAATGAGCAGTTCTTC
CAISESKASGSSYNEQFF
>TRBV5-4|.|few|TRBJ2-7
TGTGCCAGCAGCTTGGGGACACTATCTTCCTACGAGCAGTACTTC
CASSLGTLSSYEQYF
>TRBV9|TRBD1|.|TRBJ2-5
TGTGCCAGCAGCGCCCCCGGACAGGGAATCAGAGGAGAGACCCAGTACTTC
CASSAPGQGIRGETQYF
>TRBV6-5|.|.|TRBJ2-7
TGTGCCAGCAGTTCCCCGACAGGAACCCCCTACGAGCAGTACTTC
CASSSPTGTPYEQYF
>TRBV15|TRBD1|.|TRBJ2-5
TGTGCCACCAGCAGCAGACAGGGGGTCCGGGAGACCCAGTACTTC
CATSSRQGVRETQYF
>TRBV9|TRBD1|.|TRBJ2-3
TGTGCCAGCAGCGCCCCACAGGGGGCAGATACGCAGTATTTT
CASSAPQGADTQYF
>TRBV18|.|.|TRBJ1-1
TGTGCCAGCTCACCCGACACTGAAGCTTTCTTT
CASSPDTEAFF